This T cell receptor beta chain came from a study of CD8 T cells in Susac syndrome. CDR1 SEHNR and CDR2 FQNEAQ come from the germline V gene (reference sequence). The CDR3 has 15 amino acids. V lost 5 bases, J lost 0 bases, and 13 bases lay in between. Random hexamers served to reverse transcribe roughly 0.45 to 1 ug RNA. Amplification of TCR beta CDR3 by immunoSEQ multiplex PCR spanned 54 Vbeta and 13 Jbeta. TCRdb itself ran the immunoSEQ multiplex PCR reads through MiXCR, one entry per CDR3 protein. The sample includes under 350,000 distinct CDR3 sequences, about 90% of them seen just once. Sequencing targeted TCR beta in T cells from blood (CD8+ and CD4+). The multiple sclerosis controls consisted of treatment-naive patients with relapsing-remitting disease, either stable or active. Negative isolation was applied to CD8+ and CD4+ T cells, and FACS enrichment was applied to TEMRA cells.

The sequencing sample was made of CD4+ T cells from PBMCs. This receptor was obtained from a human donor with multiple sclerosis. This chain joins TRBV7-9 and TRBJ1-1; D not resolved. CDR3 in DNA: TGTGCCAGCAGCCCCGACCCTACCATGAACACTGAAGCTTTCTTT. Translating it yields CASSPDPTMNTEAFF.